Following are 32 T cell receptor beta chains from one sample sequenced in a study of cytomegalovirus exposure and HLA in healthy donors. Both 60 Vbeta primers and 13 Jbeta primers went into the PCR. Profiled with immunoSEQ multiplex PCR; TCRdb holds only in-frame clones, not every one. The sample contains around 110,000 clones, around 75% of which appear only once. Sequencing was performed on PBMCs. These TCRs come from a man younger than 40 in good health and CMV-seronegative.

V gene TRBV2 combines with J gene TRBJ2-7, with D possibly TRBD1 on 5 matching bases. The CDR3 spans 15 residues. V was pared by 7 bases and J by 6 bases, with 22 bases between. Germline lookup yields CDR1 SNHLY and CDR2 FYNNEI. CDR3 sequence: CASTTPQDSRSEQYF. The CDR3 DNA follows: TGTGCCAGCACTACGCCACAGGATAGTAGGAGCGAGCAGTACTTC.

The chain recombines TRBV7-9 with TRBJ2-7; no clear D gene. This CDR3 comprises 12 residues. From germline, CDR1 is SEHNR and CDR2 FQNEAQ (reference sequence). V lost 1 base, J lost 4 bases, and 5 bases lay in between. The CDR3 here is CASSLERYEQYF. CDR3 coding DNA: TGTGCCAGCAGCTTAGAACGGTACGAGCAGTACTTC.

The CDR3 DNA follows: TGTGCCAGCAGCTTAGCGAGAGGCAGGGGGAACACTGAAGCTTTCTTT. Translating gives CASSLARGRGNTEAFF. The J gene is TRBJ1-1, the V gene TRBV7-9, with D perhaps matching TRBD1 (6 bases). V gave up 0 bases and J gave up 1 base, with 12 bases separating them. The CDR3 is 16 amino acids. Germline lookup yields CDR1 SEHNR and CDR2 FQNEAQ (reference sequence).

Worth noting for this clone: An end of the junction differs from the germline gene, which may be a read error. CDR3 protein: CASSPDRVPNSQYF. The CDR3 DNA follows: TGTGCCAGCAGCCCGGACAGGGTTCCGAACAGTCAGTACTTC. V is TRBV11-2 and J is TRBJ2-4; the match to TRBD1 covers 8 bases. The CDR3 totals 14 residues. Germline V gene lookup returns CDR1 SGHAT and CDR2 FQNNGV.

This clone was counted only a few times. This sequence joins TRBV5-1 and TRBJ2-7; TRBD1 might be the D (6 bases). This CDR3 is 14 amino acids long. V dropped 3 bases and J dropped 1 base, with 11 bases sitting between them. CDR1 and CDR2 (germline): SGHRS, YFSETQ. CDR3 residues: CASSSDSVSYEQYF. The CDR3 coding sequence is TGCGCCAGCAGCTCGGACAGCGTTTCCTACGAGCAGTACTTC.

This clone has only a few counts. The chain combines TRBV5-1 with TRBJ2-7; perhaps TRBD2 as D (5 bases). Trimming took off 4 bases at V and 3 bases at J, with 20 bases between the two ends. CDR3 length equals 16 residues. Germline CDR1 SGHRS, CDR2 YFSETQ. In nucleotides, the CDR3 is TGCGCCAGCAGCCCGGAATTCCGGGAAAGGAGCTACGAGCAGTACTTC. It specifies CASSPEFRERSYEQYF.

V and J are TRBV5-1 and TRBJ1-2, with 7 bases that match TRBD1. Germline V CDR1 and CDR2: SGHRS, YFSETQ. The V segment lost 0 bases and the J segment 1 base; nucleotides outside the gene matches: 6. This CDR3 is built from 16 residues. This chain's CDR3 is CASSLEIGQDNYGYTF. CDR3 coding DNA: TGCGCCAGCAGCTTGGAAATCGGACAGGATAACTATGGCTACACCTTC.

The table lists this clone with a count of one. V gene TRBV9 combines with J gene TRBJ2-5, with D tentatively TRBD2 (5 bases). The CDR3 length is 14 residues. Germline loops: CDR1 SGDLS, CDR2 YYNGEE. Trimming pared 0 bases from V and 4 bases from J, leaving 10 bases between. The CDR3 coding sequence is TGTGCCAGCAGCGTAGATAGGGCGGGAGAGACCCAGTACTTC. Translation gives CASSVDRAGETQYF. The full variable domain, rest sourced from reference TRBV9 and TRBJ2-5, is DSGVTQTPKHLITATGQRVTLRCSPRSGDLSVYWYQQSLDQGLQFLIQYYNGEERAKGNILERFSAQQFPDLHSELNLSSLELGDSALYFCASSVDRAGETQYFGPGTRLLVL.

The CDR3 DNA reads as TGTGCCAGCAGCCTCGACGCAGGCGGCTACACCTTC. Its translation: CASSLDAGGYTF. The chain employs TRBV7-9 and TRBJ1-2, with D unresolved. V was clipped by 5 bases and J by 8 bases, with 12 bases between them. Germline CDR1 SEHNR, CDR2 FQNEAQ (reference sequence). The CDR3 length is 12 residues.

The genes are TRBV25-1 and TRBJ1-1, with D maybe TRBD1 (6 bases). The CDR3 is 15 residues long. With 7 bases removed from V and 4 bases from J, the gap between germline ends came to 19 bases. Germline CDR1 reads MGHDK; CDR2 reads SYGVNS. CDR3 bases: TGTGCCAGCAATCCCCCTGGGGGCTTTGGCACTGAAGCTTTCTTT. Encoded protein: CASNPPGGFGTEAFF.

The V gene is TRBV5-1, the J gene TRBJ1-4; D perhaps matches TRBD1 (5 bases). This CDR3 is 14 amino acids long. V lost 2 bases and J lost 5, with 10 bases in between. In germline, CDR1 is SGHRS, CDR2 YFSETQ. In nucleotides, the CDR3 is TGCGCCAGCAGCTTTGGACAAGAGAATGAAAAACTGTTTTTT. It specifies CASSFGQENEKLFF.

This clone appeared a single time. At one boundary the junction diverges from the germline segment, which might be a read error. The chain joins TRBV7-9 to TRBJ1-5; D may be TRBD1 (5 bases). CDR1 is SEHNR, CDR2 FQNEAQ, per germline (reference sequence). The CDR3 sequence is 17 residues long. DNA of the CDR3: TGTTCCAGCAGCTTAGCCCTGGAGGGGCAGGGCAATCAGCCCCAGCATTTT. Translating gives CSSSLALEGQGNQPQHF.

The chain couples TRBV19 to TRBJ1-1; 7 bases are shared with TRBD1. In germline, CDR1 is LNHDA, CDR2 SQIVND (reference sequence). The CDR3 sequence is 15 residues long. Trimming took 2 bases from V and 0 from J; bases not matched to a gene: 3. CDR3 bases: TGTGCCAGTAGTATAACAGGGGCGATGAACACTGAAGCTTTCTTT. Protein: CASSITGAMNTEAFF. Supplemented by reference TRBV19 and TRBJ1-1, the full variable domain reads DGGITQSPKYLFRKEGQNVTLSCEQNLNHDAMYWYRQDPGQGLRLIYYSQIVNDFQKGDIAEGYSVSREKKESFPLTVTSAQKNPTAFYLCASSITGAMNTEAFFGQGTRLTVV.

The rearrangement uses TRBV7-8 and TRBJ1-3, with 7 bases identical to TRBD1. With 0 bases clipped from V and 2 bases from J, the junction kept 4 bases outside the gene matches. The CDR3 extends over 16 amino acids. CDR1 is SGHVS, CDR2 FQNEAQ, per germline. In DNA form, the CDR3 reads TGTGCCAGCAGCTTAGCGGGGACAGAGGCTGGAAACACCATATATTTT. This encodes CASSLAGTEAGNTIYF.

The chain carries TRBV7-9 and TRBJ1-6; a weak D match, TRBD1 (6 bases). Deletions cut 1 base from V and 9 bases from J, with 13 bases between. Germline V CDR1 and CDR2: SEHNR, FQNEAQ (reference sequence). This CDR3 has 15 amino acids. The CDR3 bases are TGTGCCAGCAGCTTAGTGGCAGGGGTGTTTTCACCCCTCCACTTT. It translates to CASSLVAGVFSPLHF.

The genes are TRBV5-8 and TRBJ1-3; TRBD1 matches at 7 bases. Germline V CDR1 and CDR2: SGHTS, YDEGEE. The length of the CDR3 is 17 residues. The J segment lost 2 bases and the V segment lost 3 bases, leaving 11 bases of the junction unmatched. The CDR3 is CASSSGIPGTAGNTIYF. The CDR3 coding sequence is TGTGCCAGCAGCTCGGGCATACCAGGGACAGCTGGAAACACCATATATTTT.

This sequence joins TRBV5-4 and TRBJ2-3, with 9 bases fitting TRBD2. The CDR3 covers 18 residues. The germline V gene encodes CDR1 SGHNT and CDR2 YYREEE (reference sequence). Germline trimming cut 4 bases from V and 4 bases from J; bases unmatched to any gene: 16. Here the CDR3 DNA reads TGTGCCAGCAGCCGAGGCCCTAAAAGCGGGGGGAGTTCAGATACGCAGTATTTT. This encodes CASSRGPKSGGSSDTQYF. Based on the CDR3 plus reference TRBV5-4 and TRBJ2-3, the full variable domain is ETGVTQSPTHLIKTRGQQVTLRCSSQSGHNTVSWYQQALGQGPQFIFQYYREEENGRGNFPPRFSGLQFPNYSSELNVNALELDDSALYLCASSRGPKSGGSSDTQYFGPGTRLTVL.

The chain is built from TRBV5-1 and TRBJ2-1; 14 positions agree with TRBD2. CDR1 is SGHRS and CDR2 is YFSETQ in the germline V gene. The CDR3 is made up of 20 amino acids. V shed 5 bases, J shed 0 bases, and the junction held 13 bases outside the gene matches. CDR3 protein: CASRYTLTSGGAPSYNEQFF. CDR3 in DNA: TGCGCCAGCAGGTATACCTTGACTAGCGGGGGGGCACCCTCCTACAATGAGCAGTTCTTC.

The rearrangement uses TRBV28 and TRBJ1-4; 8 bases line up with TRBD1. Per the germline V gene, CDR1 is MDHEN and CDR2 is SYDVKM. Trimming cost V 6 bases and J 2 bases; bases outside gene matches: 2. The CDR3 covers 14 residues. CDR3 sequence: CASSRQGTNEKLFF. CDR3 nucleotides: TGTGCCAGCAGCCGACAGGGGACTAATGAAAAACTGTTTTTT. Full variable domain (outside the CDR3, taken from reference TRBV28 and TRBJ1-4): DVKVTQSSRYLVKRTGEKVFLECVQDMDHENMFWYRQDPGLGLRLIYFSYDVKMKEKGDIPEGYSVSREKKERFSLILESASTNQTSMYLCASSRQGTNEKLFFGSGTQLSVL.

The chain is built from TRBV27 and TRBJ2-2; 8 bases are shared with TRBD1. This CDR3 is 14 amino acids long. Losses at the gene ends were 3 bases for V and 6 bases for J; bases not matched to a gene: 3. The germline V gene encodes CDR1 MNHEY and CDR2 SMNVEV (reference sequence). The CDR3 region is CASSFGTGAGELFF. In nucleotides, the CDR3 is TGTGCCAGCAGTTTCGGGACAGGAGCCGGGGAGCTGTTTTTT.

J is TRBJ2-2 and V is TRBV15; D perhaps matches TRBD2 (5 bases). Germline V gene sequence: CDR1 LNHNV, CDR2 YYDKDF (reference sequence). Trimming cost V 0 bases and J 1 base, with 9 bases left between them. This CDR3 spans 16 amino acids. The chain's CDR3 is CATSRDVAGNTGELFF. In DNA form, the CDR3 reads TGTGCCACCAGCAGAGATGTGGCGGGGAACACCGGGGAGCTGTTTTTT.

This chain joins TRBV7-2 and TRBJ2-7, with 8 nucleotides matching TRBD2. Germline V gives CDR1 SGHTA, CDR2 FQGNSA. The CDR3 sequence is 15 residues long. The junction had 9 bases not matched to a gene; V was cut back by 3 bases and J by 5 bases. CDR3 nucleotide sequence: TGTGCCAGCAGCTTCACGGGACTAGTCCAGAACGAGCAGTACTTC. Protein sequence: CASSFTGLVQNEQYF.

This rearrangement joins TRBV18 to TRBJ2-2; tentatively, D is TRBD1 (5 bases). The V and J ends lost 2 bases and 0 bases respectively, with 10 bases between them. Germline V lookup: CDR1 KGHSH, CDR2 LQKENI. This CDR3 contains 16 residues. The CDR3 sequence: CASSPGHNANTGELFF. As DNA, the CDR3 is TGTGCCAGCTCACCAGGACATAACGCGAACACCGGGGAGCTGTTTTTT.

The rearrangement links TRBV5-1 to TRBJ1-2, with D tentatively TRBD1 (6 bases). Trimming took off 2 bases at V and 5 bases at J, with 10 bases between the two ends. The CDR3 contains 13 residues. Looked up from germline, CDR1 is SGHRS and CDR2 is YFSETQ. CDR3 in DNA: TGCGCCAGCAGCTTCGGACAGCCGTATGGCTACACCTTC. It specifies CASSFGQPYGYTF.

This clone was recorded once. The rearrangement links TRBV4-1 to TRBJ1-2; D remains unclear. Germline-derived CDR1 and CDR2 are MGHRA and YSYEKL. The CDR3 is made up of 15 amino acids. V shed 0 bases and J shed 8 bases, with 16 bases lying between them. Here the CDR3 reads CASSQDKGGKRGYTF. CDR3 DNA: TGCGCCAGCAGCCAAGATAAAGGCGGGAAGAGGGGCTACACCTTC.

V and J are TRBV7-8 and TRBJ1-6; D remains ambiguous. Trimming removed 5 bases at V and 7 bases at J, with 9 bases between. From germline, CDR1 is SGHVS and CDR2 FQNEAQ. The CDR3 is 13 residues long. The CDR3 DNA follows: TGTGCCAGCAGCCTCGGGAGCAATTCACCCCTCCACTTT. Residues: CASSLGSNSPLHF.

The genes are TRBV5-6 and TRBJ2-2; 7 bases are a match to TRBD1. Germline V lookup: CDR1 SGHDT, CDR2 YYEEEE. V was pared by 4 bases and J by 3 bases, with 6 bases of the junction left unmatched. The CDR3 runs to 15 residues. The CDR3 nucleotides are TGTGCCAGCAGCATTTCAGGGGGTTACACCGGGGAGCTGTTTTTT. Protein: CASSISGGYTGELFF.

A word on this clone: One end of the junction does not line up with germline, which may come from a read error. This rearrangement joins TRBV30 to TRBJ2-4, with D possibly being TRBD1 (6 bases). The CDR3 totals 11 residues. Germline CDR1 is GTSNPN and CDR2 is SVGIG (reference sequence). DNA of the CDR3: TGTGCCTGGAGGCAGGGGAACAGTCAGTACTTC. It translates to CAWRQGNSQYF.

J is TRBJ2-1 and V is TRBV4-2; D remains unclear. Germline V lookup: CDR1 LGHNA, CDR2 YNFKEQ. V shed 0 bases and J shed 6 bases, with 9 bases lying between them. The CDR3 spans 14 residues. The CDR3 region is CASSQDRYRNEQFF. CDR3 bases: TGTGCCAGCAGCCAAGATCGGTATCGCAATGAGCAGTTCTTC.

The chain is built from TRBV19 and TRBJ2-7; TRBD1 aligns across 8 bases. Germline CDR1 LNHDA, CDR2 SQIVND (reference sequence). The CDR3 is 16 residues long. Trimming at V came to 5 bases and at J to 2 bases, leaving 11 bases not matched to a gene. CDR3: CASSVRQGPGPYEQYF. The CDR3 DNA follows: TGTGCCAGTAGTGTTCGACAGGGGCCCGGACCCTACGAGCAGTACTTC.

This sequence joins TRBV28 and TRBJ1-2; the match to TRBD1 covers 8 bases. Germline loops: CDR1 MDHEN, CDR2 SYDVKM. The ends lost 2 bases at V and 8 bases at J; junction bases unmatched: 10. This CDR3 is built from 15 residues. The CDR3 loop reads CASSLGDRGPRGYTF. CDR3 coding DNA: TGTGCCAGCAGTTTAGGTGACAGGGGCCCGCGGGGCTACACCTTC.

This clone was seen only a few times. The chain has TRBV7-8 and TRBJ2-7; 7 positions agree with TRBD1. Germline lookup yields CDR1 SGHVS and CDR2 FQNEAQ. V trimming: 5 bases; J trimming: 0 bases; junction bases outside the gene matches: 7. The CDR3 covers 15 residues. The CDR3: CASSLPGQSSYEQYF. The CDR3, as DNA: TGTGCCAGCAGCCTTCCGGGACAGTCCTCCTACGAGCAGTACTTC.